The present entry profiles one T cell receptor (beta chain) with its context. This entry comes from a study of blood T cell repertoires in COVID-19. Study-wide background: From the United States, Italy and Spain came samples of acute and convalescent COVID-19. The cDNA or gDNA used as material had been derived from T cells, B-cell-depleted T cells, or PBMCs.

In the original analysis: Amplification of reference gene primers provided the estimated nucleated cell counts. This table comes from immunoSEQ multiplex PCR, and its TCRdb copy is limited to in-frame clones, with some not included. V and J calls and clone size come straight from that table; D and trimming were deduced from the DNA. Seen here are nearly 40,000 clones, around 86% observed once, and the top ten hold roughly 19%. The CDR3 loop spans 13 amino acids. The trim removed 5 bases at V and 10 bases at J, leaving 4 bases unmatched. Per germline, CDR1 LNHDA and CDR2 SQIVND (reference sequence). V and J are TRBV19 and TRBJ1-6, with 8 positions matching TRBD1. The specimen sequenced was peripheral blood. This receptor was taken from a man aged 45 to 65 in a cohort sampled during active COVID-19. CDR3 sequence reads: CASSSTGASPLHF. The CDR3 coding sequence is TGTGCCAGTAGTTCGACAGGGGCCTCACCCCTCCACTTT.